This T cell receptor (beta chain) comes out of a study of shared clonotypes between healthy human individuals. Study outcomes and limitations: Generation of non-shared clonotypes was less probable than generation of clonotypes shared by all four donors. Some naive CD4 clonotypes, roughly 5%, turned up in common across several donors.

Details on this clone: Its antigen is currently unknown.

This CDR3 is built from 15 residues. V was pared by 0 bases and J by 7 bases, with 12 bases between. Germline V lookup: CDR1 KGHSH, CDR2 LQKENI. Naive CD8 isolation took CD45RO-negative cells positively selected for CCR7 and excluded terminally differentiated effector memory CD45RA+ cells. Caucasian adults living in Nashville, Tennessee, provided all samples. Repertoires were generated with immunoSEQ multiplex PCR, while TCRdb's copy carries only in-frame clones and drops some. The data show roughly 1,800,000 clones, around 96% seen once. The specimen was naive CD8+ T cells sorted from blood. This TCR came from a man between 18 and 35 years old in good health. V usage is TRBV18 and J usage is TRBJ1-4, with a possible D match to TRBD1 (5 bases). CDR3 loop: CASSPPLRGGEKLFF. CDR3 nucleotides: TGTGCCAGCTCACCACCGCTACGGGGGGGTGAAAAACTGTTTTTT.